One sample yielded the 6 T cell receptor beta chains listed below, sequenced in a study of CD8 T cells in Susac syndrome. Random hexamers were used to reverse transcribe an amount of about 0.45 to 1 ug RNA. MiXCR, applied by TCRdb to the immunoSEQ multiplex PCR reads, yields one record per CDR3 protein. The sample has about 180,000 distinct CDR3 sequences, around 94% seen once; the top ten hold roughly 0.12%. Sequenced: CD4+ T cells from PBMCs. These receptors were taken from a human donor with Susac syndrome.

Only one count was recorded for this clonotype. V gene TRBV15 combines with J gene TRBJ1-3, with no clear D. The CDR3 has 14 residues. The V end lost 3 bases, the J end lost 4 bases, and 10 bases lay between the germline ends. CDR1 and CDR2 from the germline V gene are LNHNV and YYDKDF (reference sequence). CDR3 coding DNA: TGTGCCACCAGCAGTGGAGGTGTCGGAAACACCATATATTTT. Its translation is CATSSGGVGNTIYF.

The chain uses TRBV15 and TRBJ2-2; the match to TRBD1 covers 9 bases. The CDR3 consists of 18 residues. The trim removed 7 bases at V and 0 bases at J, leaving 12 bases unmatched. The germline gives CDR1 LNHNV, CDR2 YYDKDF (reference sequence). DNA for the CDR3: TGTGCCACCACTAGACAGGGGGGGACAACCGCGAACACCGGGGAGCTGTTTTTT. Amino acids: CATTRQGGTTANTGELFF.

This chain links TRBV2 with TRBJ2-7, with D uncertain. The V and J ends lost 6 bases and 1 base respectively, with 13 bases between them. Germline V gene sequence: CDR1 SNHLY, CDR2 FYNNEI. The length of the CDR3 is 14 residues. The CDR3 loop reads CASRIRTASYEQYF. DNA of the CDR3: TGTGCCAGCAGGATCCGGACGGCTTCCTACGAGCAGTACTTC.

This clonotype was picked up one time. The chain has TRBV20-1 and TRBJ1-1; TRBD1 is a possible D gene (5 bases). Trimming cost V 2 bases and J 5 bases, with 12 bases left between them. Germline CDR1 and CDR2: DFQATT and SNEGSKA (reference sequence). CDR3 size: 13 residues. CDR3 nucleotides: TGCAGTGCTAGAAGTGGGGGATGGACTGAAGCTTTCTTT. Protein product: CSARSGGWTEAFF.

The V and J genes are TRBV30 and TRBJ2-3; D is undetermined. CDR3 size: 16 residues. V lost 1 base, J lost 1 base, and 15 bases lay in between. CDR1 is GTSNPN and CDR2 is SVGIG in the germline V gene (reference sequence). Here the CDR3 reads CAWSASWSLGTDTQYF. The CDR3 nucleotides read TGTGCCTGGAGTGCCTCTTGGAGTCTCGGCACAGATACGCAGTATTTT.

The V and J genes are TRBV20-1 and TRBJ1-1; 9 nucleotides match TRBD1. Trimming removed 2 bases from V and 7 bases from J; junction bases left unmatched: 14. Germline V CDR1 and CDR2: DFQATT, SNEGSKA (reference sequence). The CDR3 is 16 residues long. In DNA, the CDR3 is TGCAGTGCTAGAAAGGGGACAGGGATGAAGAAGGGTGAAGCTTTCTTT. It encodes CSARKGTGMKKGEAFF.